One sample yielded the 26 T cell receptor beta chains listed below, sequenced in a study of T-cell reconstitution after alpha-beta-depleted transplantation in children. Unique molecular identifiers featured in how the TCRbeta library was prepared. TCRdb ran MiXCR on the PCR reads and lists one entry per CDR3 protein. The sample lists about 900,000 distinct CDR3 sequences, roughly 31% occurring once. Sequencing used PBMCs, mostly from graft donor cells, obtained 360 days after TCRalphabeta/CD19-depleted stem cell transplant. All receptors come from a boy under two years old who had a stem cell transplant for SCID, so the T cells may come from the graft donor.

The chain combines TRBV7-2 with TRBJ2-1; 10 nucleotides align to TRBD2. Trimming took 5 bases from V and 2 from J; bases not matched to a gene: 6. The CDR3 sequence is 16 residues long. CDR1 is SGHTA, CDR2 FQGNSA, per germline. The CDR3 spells CASSTVSGGAYNEQFF. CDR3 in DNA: TGTGCCAGCAGCACCGTCAGCGGGGGGGCCTACAATGAGCAGTTCTTC.

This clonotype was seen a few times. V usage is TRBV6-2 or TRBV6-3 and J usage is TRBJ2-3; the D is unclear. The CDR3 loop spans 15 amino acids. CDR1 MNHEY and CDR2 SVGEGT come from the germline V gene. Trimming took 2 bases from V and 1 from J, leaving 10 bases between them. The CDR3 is CASSYGRTGTDTQYF. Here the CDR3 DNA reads TGTGCCAGCAGTTACGGCCGGACCGGCACAGATACGCAGTATTTT.

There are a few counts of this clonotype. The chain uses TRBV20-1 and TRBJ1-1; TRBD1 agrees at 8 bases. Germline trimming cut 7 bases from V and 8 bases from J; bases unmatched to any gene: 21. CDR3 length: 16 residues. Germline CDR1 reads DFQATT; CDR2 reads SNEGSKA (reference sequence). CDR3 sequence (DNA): TGCAGTGTCACCTCAGGGGGCCGTCCACCGGTGAGGGAAGCTTTCTTT. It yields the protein CSVTSGGRPPVREAFF.

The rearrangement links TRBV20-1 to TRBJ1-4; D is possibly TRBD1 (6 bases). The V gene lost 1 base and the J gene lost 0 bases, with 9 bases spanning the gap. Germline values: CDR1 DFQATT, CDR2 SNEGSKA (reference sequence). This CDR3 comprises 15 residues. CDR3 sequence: CSARGQDPTNEKLFF. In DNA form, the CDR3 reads TGCAGTGCTAGAGGACAGGACCCAACTAATGAAAAACTGTTTTTT.

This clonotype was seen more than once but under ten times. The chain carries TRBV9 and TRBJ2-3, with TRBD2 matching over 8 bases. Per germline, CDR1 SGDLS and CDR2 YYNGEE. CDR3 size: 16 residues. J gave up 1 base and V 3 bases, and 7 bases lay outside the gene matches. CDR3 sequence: CASSDRTSRRTDTQYF. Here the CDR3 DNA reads TGTGCCAGCAGCGACCGGACTAGCCGTCGCACAGATACGCAGTATTTT.

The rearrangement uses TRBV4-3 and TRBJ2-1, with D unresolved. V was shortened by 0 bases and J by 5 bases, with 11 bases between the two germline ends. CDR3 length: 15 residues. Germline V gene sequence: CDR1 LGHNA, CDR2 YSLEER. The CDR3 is CASSQDQYPDNEQFF. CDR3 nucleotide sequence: TGCGCCAGCAGCCAAGATCAGTATCCGGACAATGAGCAGTTCTTC.

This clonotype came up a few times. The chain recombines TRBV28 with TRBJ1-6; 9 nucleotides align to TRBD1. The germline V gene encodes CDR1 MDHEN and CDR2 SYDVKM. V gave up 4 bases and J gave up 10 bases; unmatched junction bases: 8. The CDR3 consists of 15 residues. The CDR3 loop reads CASSSTGQGISPLHF. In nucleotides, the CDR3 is TGTGCCAGCAGTTCCACGGGACAGGGAATCTCACCCCTCCACTTT.

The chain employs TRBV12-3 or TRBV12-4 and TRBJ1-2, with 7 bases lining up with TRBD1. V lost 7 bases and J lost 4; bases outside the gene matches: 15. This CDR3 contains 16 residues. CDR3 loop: CASTSPKDRKSYGYTF. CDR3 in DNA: TGTGCCAGCACCTCGCCTAAGGACAGGAAGAGCTATGGCTACACCTTC.

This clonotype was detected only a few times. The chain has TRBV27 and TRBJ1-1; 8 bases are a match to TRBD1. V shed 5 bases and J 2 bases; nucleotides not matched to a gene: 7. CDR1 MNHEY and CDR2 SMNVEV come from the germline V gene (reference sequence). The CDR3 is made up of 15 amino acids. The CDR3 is CASSPRQGRNTEAFF. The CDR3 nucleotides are TGTGCCAGCAGTCCCCGACAGGGGAGAAACACTGAAGCTTTCTTT.

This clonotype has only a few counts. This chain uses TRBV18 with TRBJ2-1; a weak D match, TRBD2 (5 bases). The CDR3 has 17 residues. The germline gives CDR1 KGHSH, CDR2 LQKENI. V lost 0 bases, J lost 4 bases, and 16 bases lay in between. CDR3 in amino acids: CASSPPPSGLKYNEQFF. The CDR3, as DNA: TGTGCCAGCTCACCACCCCCTTCGGGGTTAAAGTACAATGAGCAGTTCTTC.

This CDR3 reads CASSFRGTEQETQYF. In nucleotides, the CDR3 is TGTGCCAGCAGCTTCCGTGGGACTGAACAAGAGACCCAGTACTTC. The J gene is TRBJ2-5, the V gene TRBV11-2, with TRBD2 as a possible D gene (6 bases). The CDR3 spans 15 residues. V lost 3 bases and J lost 2, with 13 bases in between. Germline CDR1 reads SGHAT; CDR2 reads FQNNGV.

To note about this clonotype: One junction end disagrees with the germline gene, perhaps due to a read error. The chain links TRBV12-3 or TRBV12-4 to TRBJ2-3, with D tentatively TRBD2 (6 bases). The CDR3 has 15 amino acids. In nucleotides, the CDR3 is TGTGCCAGCAGTCCGGGACTCCTCGTCACAGATACGCAGTGTTTT. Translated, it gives CASSPGLLVTDTQCF.

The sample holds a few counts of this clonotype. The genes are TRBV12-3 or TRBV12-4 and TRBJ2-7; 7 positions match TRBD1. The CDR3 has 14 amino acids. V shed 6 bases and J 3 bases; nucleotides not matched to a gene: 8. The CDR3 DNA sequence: TGTGCCAGCAGGAAACAGGGGTCTTACTACGAGCAGTACTTC. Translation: CASRKQGSYYEQYF.

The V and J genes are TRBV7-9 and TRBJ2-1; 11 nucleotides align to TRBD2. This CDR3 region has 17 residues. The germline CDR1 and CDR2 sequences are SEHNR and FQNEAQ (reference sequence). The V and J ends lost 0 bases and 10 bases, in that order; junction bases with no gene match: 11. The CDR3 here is CASSLAYLAGGDGEQFF. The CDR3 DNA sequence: TGTGCCAGCAGCTTAGCCTATCTAGCGGGGGGCGACGGGGAGCAGTTCTTC.

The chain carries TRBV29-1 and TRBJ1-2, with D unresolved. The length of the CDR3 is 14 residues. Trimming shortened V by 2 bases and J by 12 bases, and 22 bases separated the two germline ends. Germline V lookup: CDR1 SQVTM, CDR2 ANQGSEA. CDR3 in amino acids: CSVELQTTSSSDTF. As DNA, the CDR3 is TGCAGCGTTGAACTCCAGACAACGAGTTCGTCTGACACCTTC.

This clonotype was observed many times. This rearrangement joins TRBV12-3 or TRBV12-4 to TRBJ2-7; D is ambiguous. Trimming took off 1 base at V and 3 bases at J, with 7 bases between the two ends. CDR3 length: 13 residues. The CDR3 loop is CASSLGRFYEQYF. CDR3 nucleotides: TGTGCCAGCAGTTTAGGGCGGTTCTACGAGCAGTACTTC.

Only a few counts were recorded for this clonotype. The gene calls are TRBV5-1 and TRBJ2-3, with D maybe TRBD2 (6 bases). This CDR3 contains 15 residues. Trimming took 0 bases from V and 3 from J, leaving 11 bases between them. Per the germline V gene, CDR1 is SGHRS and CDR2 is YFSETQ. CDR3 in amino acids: CASSLGLEWTDTQYF. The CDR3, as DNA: TGCGCCAGCAGCTTGGGACTAGAGTGGACAGATACGCAGTATTTT.

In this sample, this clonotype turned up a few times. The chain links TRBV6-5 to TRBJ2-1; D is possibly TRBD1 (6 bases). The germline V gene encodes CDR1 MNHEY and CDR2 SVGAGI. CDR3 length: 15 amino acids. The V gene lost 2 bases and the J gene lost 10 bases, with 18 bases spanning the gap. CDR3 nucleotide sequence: TGTGCCAGCAGTTACAGTCGTGGCAGGGGAAGCGAGCAGTTCTTC. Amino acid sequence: CASSYSRGRGSEQFF.

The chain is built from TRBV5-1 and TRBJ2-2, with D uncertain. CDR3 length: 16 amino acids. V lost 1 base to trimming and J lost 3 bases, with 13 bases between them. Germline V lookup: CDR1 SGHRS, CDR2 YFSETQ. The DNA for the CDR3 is TGCGCCAGCAGCTTGTCCGGCGACTCCGACACCGGGGAGCTGTTTTTT. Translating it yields CASSLSGDSDTGELFF.

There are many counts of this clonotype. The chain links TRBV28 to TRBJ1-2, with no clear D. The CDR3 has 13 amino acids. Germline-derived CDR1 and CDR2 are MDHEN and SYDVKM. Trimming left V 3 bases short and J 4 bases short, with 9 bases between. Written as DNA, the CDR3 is TGTGCCAGCAGTTTTTGGACGGGCTATGGCTACACCTTC. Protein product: CASSFWTGYGYTF.

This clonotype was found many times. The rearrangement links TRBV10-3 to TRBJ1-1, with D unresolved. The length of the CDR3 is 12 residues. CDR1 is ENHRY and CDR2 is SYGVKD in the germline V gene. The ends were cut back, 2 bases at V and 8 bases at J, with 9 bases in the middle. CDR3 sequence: CAISESGREAFF. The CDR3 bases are TGTGCCATCAGTGAGAGCGGCAGAGAAGCTTTCTTT.

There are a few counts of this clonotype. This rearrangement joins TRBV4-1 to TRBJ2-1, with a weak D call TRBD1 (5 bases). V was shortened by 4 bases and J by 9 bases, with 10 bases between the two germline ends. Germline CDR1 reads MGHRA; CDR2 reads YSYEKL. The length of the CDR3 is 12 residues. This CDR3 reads CASSPTQGEQFF. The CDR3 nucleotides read TGCGCCAGCAGCCCGACTCAGGGTGAGCAGTTCTTC.

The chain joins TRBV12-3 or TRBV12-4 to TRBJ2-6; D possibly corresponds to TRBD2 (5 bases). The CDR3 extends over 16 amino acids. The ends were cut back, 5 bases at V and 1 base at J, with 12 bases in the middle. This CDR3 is CASSQRRHSGANVLTF. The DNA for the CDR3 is TGTGCCAGCAGTCAGCGGCGGCATTCTGGGGCCAACGTCCTGACTTTC.

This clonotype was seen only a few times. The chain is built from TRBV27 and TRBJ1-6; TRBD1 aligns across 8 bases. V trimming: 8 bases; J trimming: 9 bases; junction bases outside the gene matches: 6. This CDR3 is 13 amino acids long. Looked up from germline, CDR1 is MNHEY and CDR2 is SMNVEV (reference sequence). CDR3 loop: CASGGQAFSPLHF. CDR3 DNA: TGTGCCAGCGGGGGACAGGCCTTTTCACCCCTCCACTTT.

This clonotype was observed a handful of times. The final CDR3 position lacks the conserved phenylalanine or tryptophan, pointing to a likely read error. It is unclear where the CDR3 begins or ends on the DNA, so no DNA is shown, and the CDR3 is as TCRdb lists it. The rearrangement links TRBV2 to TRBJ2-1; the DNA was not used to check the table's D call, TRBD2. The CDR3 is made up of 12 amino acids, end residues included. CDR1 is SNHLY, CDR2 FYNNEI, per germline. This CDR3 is CASSPVGALAGN.

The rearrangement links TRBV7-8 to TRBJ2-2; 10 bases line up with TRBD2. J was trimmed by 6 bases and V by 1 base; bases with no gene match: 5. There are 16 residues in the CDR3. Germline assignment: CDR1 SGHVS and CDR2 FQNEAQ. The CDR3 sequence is CASSLGLAGAPGELFF. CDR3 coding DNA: TGTGCCAGCAGCTTAGGGCTAGCGGGGGCACCCGGGGAGCTGTTTTTT.